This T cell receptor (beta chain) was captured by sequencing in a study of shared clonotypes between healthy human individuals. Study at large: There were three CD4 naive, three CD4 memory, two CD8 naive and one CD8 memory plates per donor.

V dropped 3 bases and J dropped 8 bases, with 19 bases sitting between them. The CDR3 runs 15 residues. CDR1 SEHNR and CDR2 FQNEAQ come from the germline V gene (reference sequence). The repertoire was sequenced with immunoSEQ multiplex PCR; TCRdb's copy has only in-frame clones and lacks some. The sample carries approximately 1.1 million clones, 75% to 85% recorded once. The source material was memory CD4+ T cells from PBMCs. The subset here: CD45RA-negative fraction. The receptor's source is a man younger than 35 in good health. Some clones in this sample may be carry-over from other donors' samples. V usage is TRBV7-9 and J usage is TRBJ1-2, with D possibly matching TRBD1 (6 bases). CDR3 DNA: TGTGCCAGCAGCTTCGGCAGCCGAGCGGGGGCCGGCTACACCTTC. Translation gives CASSFGSRAGAGYTF.